The following is a TCR beta chain sequence with its context. In the source study's methods: Reference gene primer amplification gave estimated nucleated cell counts. Libraries were prepared by immunoSEQ multiplex PCR; TCRdb keeps only in-frame clonotypes and omits some of them. That table supplies the V and J calls and clone size; D and trimming were determined from the DNA. The sample lists under 250,000 clones, roughly 80% occurring once. The CDR3 covers 16 residues. Germline assignment: CDR1 MNHNY and CDR2 SVGAGI (reference sequence). The V end was cut by 6 bases, the J end by 2 bases, with 17 bases between. The sample belongs to a study of blood T cell repertoires in COVID-19. Study information: Both acute and convalescent COVID-19 samples were obtained from the United States, Italy and Spain. In each case, the material was cDNA or gDNA derived from T cells, B-cell-depleted T cells, or PBMCs.

Specimen: peripheral blood. The sequence came from a woman in her 70s with acute or convalescent COVID-19. The V call is TRBV6-6, the J call TRBJ2-1, with a weak D call TRBD2 (7 bases). CDR3 sequence reads: CASRGLVGGAYNEQFF. The CDR3 region has the DNA TGTGCCAGCAGAGGACTAGTCGGGGGCGCCTACAATGAGCAGTTCTTC.